The 2 T cell receptor beta chains below were found in one sample sequenced in a study of OX40 agonist ivuxolimab in advanced cancers. Libraries were prepared by immunoSEQ multiplex PCR; TCRdb keeps only in-frame clonotypes and omits some of them. Of approximately 56,000 clones listed, 80% to 90% are singletons. Sequenced material: CD4+ or CD8+ T cells sorted from blood, taken in a trial of the OX40 agonist ivuxolimab. The source of these receptors is an adult with an advanced solid tumor such as melanoma, head and neck, liver or kidney cancer.

This clone was recorded once. The chain links TRBV5-1 to TRBJ2-5; D gene ambiguous. Trimming removed 2 bases from V and 4 bases from J, with 9 bases in between. CDR3 size: 13 residues. In germline, CDR1 is SGHRS, CDR2 YFSETQ. CDR3 sequence reads: CASSFRVGETQYF. The CDR3 DNA reads TGCGCCAGCAGCTTTCGGGTCGGAGAGACCCAGTACTTC.

This clone has just a few counts. V gene TRBV10-3 combines with J gene TRBJ1-2, with TRBD1 as a possible D gene (6 bases). The CDR3 is made up of 11 amino acids. Trimming took off 6 bases at V and 6 bases at J, with 8 bases between the two ends. Germline lookup yields CDR1 ENHRY and CDR2 SYGVKD. CDR3 protein: CAIRGGDGYTF. The CDR3 DNA follows: TGTGCCATCAGAGGGGGGGATGGCTACACCTTC.